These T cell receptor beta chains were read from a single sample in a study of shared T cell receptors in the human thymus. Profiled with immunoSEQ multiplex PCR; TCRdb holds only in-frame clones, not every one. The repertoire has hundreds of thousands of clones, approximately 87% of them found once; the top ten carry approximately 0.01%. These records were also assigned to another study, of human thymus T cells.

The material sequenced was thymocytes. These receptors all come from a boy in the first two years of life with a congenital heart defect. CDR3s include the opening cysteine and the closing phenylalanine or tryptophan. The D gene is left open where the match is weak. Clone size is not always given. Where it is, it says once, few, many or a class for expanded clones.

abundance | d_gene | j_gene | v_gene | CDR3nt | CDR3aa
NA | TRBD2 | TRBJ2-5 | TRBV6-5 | TGTGCCTCCACCGGGGGGGGCCTGGAAGAGACCCAGTACTTC | CASTGGGLEETQYF
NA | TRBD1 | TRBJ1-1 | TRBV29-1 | TGCAGCGCCCACTCCGGGACAGGCGTGAACACTGAAGCTTTCTTT | CSAHSGTGVNTEAFF
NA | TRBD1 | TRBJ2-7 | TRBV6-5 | TGTGCCAGCAGTTACAAGGGACAGGGGGGTTACGAGCAGTACTTC | CASSYKGQGGYEQYF
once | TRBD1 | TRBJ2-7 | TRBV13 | TGTGCCAGCAGCACCCGACAGGGGGCGGCCTACGAGCAGTACTTC | CASSTRQGAAYEQYF
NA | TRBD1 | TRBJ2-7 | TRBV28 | TGTGCCAGCGGCGCCGGGACAGGGACCTACGAGCAGTACTTC | CASGAGTGTYEQYF
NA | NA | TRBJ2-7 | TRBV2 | TGTGCCAGCAGTGAAGAGGGGGGGCTAGCGGCCCCCTACGAGCAGTACTTC | CASSEEGGLAAPYEQYF
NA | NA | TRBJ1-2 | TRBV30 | TGTGCCTGGAGCGGGGGGCAGGTCTTCTATGGCTACACCTTC | CAWSGGQVFYGYTF
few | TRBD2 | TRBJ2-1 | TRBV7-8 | TGTGCCAGCAGCAGGGAGGCCCTAGCGGGAGGTTCCTCCTACAATGAGCAGTTCTTC | CASSREALAGGSSYNEQFF
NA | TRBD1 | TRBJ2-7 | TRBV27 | TGTGCCAGCAGACCGGGACAGGGGGTCCCCCGGCCCTACGAGCAGTACTTC | CASRPGQGVPRPYEQYF
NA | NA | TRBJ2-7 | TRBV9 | TGTGCCAGCAGTCCTACCAAATGGAGCTCCTACGAGCAGTACTTC | CASSPTKWSSYEQYF
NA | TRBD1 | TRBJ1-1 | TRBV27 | TGTGCCAGCATCCAGACAGGGGGCAACACTGAAGCTTTCTTT | CASIQTGGNTEAFF
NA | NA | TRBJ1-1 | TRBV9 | TGTGCCAGCAGCGTCGCGGGGGTGAACACTGAAGCTTTCTTT | CASSVAGVNTEAFF
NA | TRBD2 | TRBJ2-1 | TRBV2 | TGTGCCAGCAGAGGGACTAGCGGGAGATCTGTTTATAGAGATGAGCAGTTCTTC | CASRGTSGRSVYRDEQFF
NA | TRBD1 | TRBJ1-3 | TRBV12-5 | TGTGCCAGTAAGAGGACAGGGAGGGGAAACACCATATATTTT | CASKRTGRGNTIYF
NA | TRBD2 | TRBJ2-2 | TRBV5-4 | TGTGCCGGGGGACTAGCGGGTCAAGATGACACCGGGGAGCTGTTTTTT | CAGGLAGQDDTGELFF
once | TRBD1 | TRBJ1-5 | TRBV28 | TGTGCCAGCAGTCCCGGGACAGGGAATCAGCCCCAGCATTTT | CASSPGTGNQPQHF
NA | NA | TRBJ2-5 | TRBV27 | TGTGCCAGCAGCCCCTCGGCCCAAATATCCAGCGGATACCAAGAGACCCAGTACTTC | CASSPSAQISSGYQETQYF
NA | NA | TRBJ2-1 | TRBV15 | TGTGCCACCAGCAGATGCGATAAGCGGTCCTTTTGCTCCTACAATGAGCAGTTCTTC | CATSRCDKRSFCSYNEQFF
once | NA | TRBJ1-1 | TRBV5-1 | TGCGCCAGCAGTCTCATACCTGGGAGCGCTGAAGCTTTCTTT | CASSLIPGSAEAFF
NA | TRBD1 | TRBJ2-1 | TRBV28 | TGTGCCAGCACCGTTAACCGGGGACAGGGGTGGAATGAGCAGTTCTTC | CASTVNRGQGWNEQFF
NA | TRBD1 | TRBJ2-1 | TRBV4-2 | TGTGCCAGCAGCCTCGTCCCGGGACAGGGGGCGGTAGGCGGCCCCTATTACAATGAGCAGTTCTTC | CASSLVPGQGAVGGPYYNEQFF
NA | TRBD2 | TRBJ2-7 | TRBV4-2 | TGTGCCAGCAGCCAAGATCCGCTAGCGGGAGTAGACGAGCAGTACTTC | CASSQDPLAGVDEQYF
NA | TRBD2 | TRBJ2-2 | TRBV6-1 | TGTGCCAGCAGTGAAGGACTAGCGGGAGTCACCGGGGAGCTGTTTTTT | CASSEGLAGVTGELFF
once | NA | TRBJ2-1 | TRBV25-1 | TGTGCCACCGCGAAGCAGGGAGGATCCTACAATGAGCAGTTCTTC | CATAKQGGSYNEQFF